The clone carrying this T cell receptor beta chain was observed a few times. The data stem from a study of CD8 T cells in Susac syndrome. Germline V gives CDR1 SGHTA, CDR2 FQGNSA. CDR3 length: 15 residues. Trimming cost V 6 bases and J 5 bases; bases outside gene matches: 9. The RNA, about 0.45 to 1 ug, was put through reverse transcription using random hexamers. TCRdb re-analysed the immunoSEQ multiplex PCR reads in MiXCR, keeping a single row per CDR3 protein. In the table there are 77,000 or so distinct CDR3 sequences, more than 85% of which are singletons. The clonotype originates from a human donor with Susac syndrome. Sequencing was carried out using CD4+ T cells from PBMCs. This rearrangement joins TRBV7-2 to TRBJ1-4, with 7 bases lining up with TRBD1. The CDR3 DNA follows: TGTGCCAGCAGGAATAACAGGGGCGGGAATGAAAAACTGTTTTTT. Translated, it gives CASRNNRGGNEKLFF.